This T cell receptor beta chain originates from a study of control samples from healthy donors and cancer patients. This table comes from immunoSEQ multiplex PCR, and its TCRdb copy is limited to in-frame clones, with some not included. This sample yields some 12,000 clones, of which roughly 94% are seen a single time; 27% belongs to the top ten. The junction had 15 bases not matched to a gene; V was cut back by 0 bases and J by 6 bases. Germline CDR1 LGHDT, CDR2 YNNKEL (reference sequence). This CDR3 spans 19 amino acids. The sequencing sample was made of PBMCs. This chain joins TRBV3-1 (or the pseudogene TRBV3-2) and TRBJ2-1; 9 bases line up with TRBD2. The TCR comes from a man in his sixties or seventies with head and neck cancer. As DNA, the CDR3 is TGTGCCAGCAGCCAAGAAGGGTTAGCGGGAGTTCGCTTAGTCAATGAGCAGTTCTTC. It is translated as CASSQEGLAGVRLVNEQFF.